This entry features one T cell receptor beta chain sequence. This entry belongs to a study of shared clonotypes between healthy human individuals. The CDR3 has 20 residues. The table came from immunoSEQ multiplex PCR; TCRdb's copy has only in-frame clones and leaves some out. The table includes 900,000 to 1,200,000 clones, more than 75% detected once. The chain couples TRBV21-1 to TRBJ1-1; the D call in the table, TRBD1, was not verified against the DNA. TRBV21-1 is given as a pseudogene. The receptor's source is a man younger than 35 in good health. Some clones in this sample may be carry-over from other donors' samples. The specimen sequenced was memory CD4+ T cells from PBMCs. Documented subset: CD45RA-negative fraction. The CDR3 loop is CASSIDRTDRGSCMNTEAFF. The CDR3 DNA sequence: TGTGCCAGCAGCATAGACCGAACGGACAGGGGATCTTGCATGAACACTGAAGCTTTCTTT.